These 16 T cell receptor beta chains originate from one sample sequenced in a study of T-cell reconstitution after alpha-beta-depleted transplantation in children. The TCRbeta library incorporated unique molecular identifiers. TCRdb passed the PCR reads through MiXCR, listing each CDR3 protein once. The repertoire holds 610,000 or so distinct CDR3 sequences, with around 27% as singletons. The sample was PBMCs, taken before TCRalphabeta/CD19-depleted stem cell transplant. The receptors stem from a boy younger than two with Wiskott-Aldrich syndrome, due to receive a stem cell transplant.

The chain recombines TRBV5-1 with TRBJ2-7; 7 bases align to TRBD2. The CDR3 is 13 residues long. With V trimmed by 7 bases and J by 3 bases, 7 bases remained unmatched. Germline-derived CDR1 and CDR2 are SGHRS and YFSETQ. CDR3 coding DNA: TGCGCCAGCGGCGGGAGCGAAAACTACGAGCAGTACTTC. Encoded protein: CASGGSENYEQYF. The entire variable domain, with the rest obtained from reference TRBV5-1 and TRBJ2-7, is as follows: KAGVTQTPRYLIKTRGQQVTLSCSPISGHRSVSWYQQTPGQGLQFLFEYFSETQRNKGNFPGRFSGRQFSNSRSEMNVSTLELGDSALYLCASGGSENYEQYFGPGTRLTVT.

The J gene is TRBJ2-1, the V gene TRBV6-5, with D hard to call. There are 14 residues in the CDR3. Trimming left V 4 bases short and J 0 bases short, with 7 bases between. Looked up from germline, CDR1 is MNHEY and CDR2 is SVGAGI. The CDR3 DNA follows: TGTGCCAGCAGTTGGAAGAGCTCCTACAATGAGCAGTTCTTC. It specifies CASSWKSSYNEQFF.

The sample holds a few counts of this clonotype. CDR3 region: CASSLVGQDLYNEQFF. The DNA for the CDR3 is TGCGCCAGCAGCTTGGTAGGACAAGATCTTTACAATGAGCAGTTCTTC. V is TRBV5-1 and J is TRBJ2-1; tentative D call: TRBD1 (5 bases). This CDR3 is 16 amino acids long. The ends were cut back, 0 bases at V and 4 bases at J, with 14 bases in the middle. In germline, CDR1 is SGHRS, CDR2 YFSETQ.

The CDR3 sequence: CASSSSGSSWDEQFF. CDR3 bases: TGTGCCAGCAGCTCAAGCGGGAGTAGTTGGGATGAGCAGTTCTTC. The chain links TRBV11-2 to TRBJ2-1, with TRBD2 identical over 8 bases. J gave up 8 bases and V 4 bases, and 10 bases lay outside the gene matches. Germline CDR1 reads SGHAT; CDR2 reads FQNNGV. This CDR3 has 15 residues.

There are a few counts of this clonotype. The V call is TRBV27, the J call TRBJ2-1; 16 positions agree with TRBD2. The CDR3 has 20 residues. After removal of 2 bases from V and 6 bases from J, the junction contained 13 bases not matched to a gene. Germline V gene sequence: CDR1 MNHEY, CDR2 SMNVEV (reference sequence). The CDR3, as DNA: TGTGCCAGCAGTTTACGAGGGACTAGCGGGAGGGCCCTCTTTTTCAATGAGCAGTTCTTC. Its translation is CASSLRGTSGRALFFNEQFF.

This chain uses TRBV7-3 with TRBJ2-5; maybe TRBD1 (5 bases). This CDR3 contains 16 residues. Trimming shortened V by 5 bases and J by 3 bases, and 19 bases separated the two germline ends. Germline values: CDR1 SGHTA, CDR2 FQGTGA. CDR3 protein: CASSQRGPGVEETQYF. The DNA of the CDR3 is TGTGCCAGCAGCCAAAGGGGCCCAGGCGTTGAAGAGACCCAGTACTTC.

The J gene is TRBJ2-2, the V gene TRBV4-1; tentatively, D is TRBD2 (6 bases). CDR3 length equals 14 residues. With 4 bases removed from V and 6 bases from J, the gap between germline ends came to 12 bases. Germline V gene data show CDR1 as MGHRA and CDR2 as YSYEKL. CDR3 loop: CASSPQAGSGELFF. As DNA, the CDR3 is TGCGCCAGCAGCCCCCAGGCGGGGTCCGGGGAGCTGTTTTTT.

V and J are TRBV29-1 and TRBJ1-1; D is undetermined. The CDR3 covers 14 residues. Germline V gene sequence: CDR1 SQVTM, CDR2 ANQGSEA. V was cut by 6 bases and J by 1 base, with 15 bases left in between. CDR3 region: CSVRAGAQNTEAFF. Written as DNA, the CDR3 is TGCAGCGTCCGAGCAGGAGCCCAGAACACTGAAGCTTTCTTT.

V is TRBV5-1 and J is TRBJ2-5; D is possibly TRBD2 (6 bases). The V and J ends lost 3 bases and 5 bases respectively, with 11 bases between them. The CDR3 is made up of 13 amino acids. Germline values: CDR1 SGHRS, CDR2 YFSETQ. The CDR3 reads CASSSSVQETQYF. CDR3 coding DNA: TGCGCCAGCAGCTCTAGCGTTCAGGAGACCCAGTACTTC.

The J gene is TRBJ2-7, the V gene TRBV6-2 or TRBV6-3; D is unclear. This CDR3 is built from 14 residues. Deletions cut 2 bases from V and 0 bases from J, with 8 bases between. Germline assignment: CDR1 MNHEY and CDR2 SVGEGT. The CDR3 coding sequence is TGTGCCAGCAGTTACCCCGGACGCTCCTACGAGCAGTACTTC. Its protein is CASSYPGRSYEQYF.

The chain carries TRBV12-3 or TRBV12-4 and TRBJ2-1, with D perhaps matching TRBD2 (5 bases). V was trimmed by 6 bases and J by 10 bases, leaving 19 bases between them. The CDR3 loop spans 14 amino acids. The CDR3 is CASRIAKLTAEQFF. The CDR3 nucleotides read TGTGCCAGCAGGATAGCGAAGCTTACTGCCGAGCAGTTCTTC.

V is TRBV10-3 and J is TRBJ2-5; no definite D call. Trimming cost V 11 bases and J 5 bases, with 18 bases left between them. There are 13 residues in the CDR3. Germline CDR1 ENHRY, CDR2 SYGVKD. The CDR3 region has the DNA TGTGCCTCACAACTTAGCCCATCGGAGACCCAGTACTTC. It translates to CASQLSPSETQYF.

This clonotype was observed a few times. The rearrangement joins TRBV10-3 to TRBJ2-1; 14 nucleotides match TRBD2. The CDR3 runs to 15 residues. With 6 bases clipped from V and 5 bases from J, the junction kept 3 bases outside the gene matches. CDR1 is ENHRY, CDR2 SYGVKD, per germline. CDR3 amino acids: CAISAGLAGDNEQFF. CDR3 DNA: TGTGCCATCAGCGCGGGACTAGCGGGAGACAATGAGCAGTTCTTC.

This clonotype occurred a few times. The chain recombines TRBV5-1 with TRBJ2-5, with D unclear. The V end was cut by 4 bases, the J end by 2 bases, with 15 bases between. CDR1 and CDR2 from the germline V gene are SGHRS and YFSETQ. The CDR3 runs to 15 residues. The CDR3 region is CASSRGPSDQETQYF. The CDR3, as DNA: TGCGCCAGCAGCCGTGGACCTTCAGATCAAGAGACCCAGTACTTC.

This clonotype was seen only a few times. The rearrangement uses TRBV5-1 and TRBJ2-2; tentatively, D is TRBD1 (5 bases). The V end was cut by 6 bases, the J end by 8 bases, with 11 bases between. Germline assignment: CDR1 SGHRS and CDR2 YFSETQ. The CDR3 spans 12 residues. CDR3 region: CASTAGIGELFF. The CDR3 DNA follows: TGCGCCAGCACCGCAGGGATTGGGGAGCTGTTTTTT.

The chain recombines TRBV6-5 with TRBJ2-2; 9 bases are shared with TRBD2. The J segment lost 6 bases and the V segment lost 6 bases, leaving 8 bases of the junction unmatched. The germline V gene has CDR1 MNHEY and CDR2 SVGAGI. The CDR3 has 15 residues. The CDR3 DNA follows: TGTGCCAGCAGATTCCTAGCGGGACTTTCCGGGGAGCTGTTTTTT. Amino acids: CASRFLAGLSGELFF.